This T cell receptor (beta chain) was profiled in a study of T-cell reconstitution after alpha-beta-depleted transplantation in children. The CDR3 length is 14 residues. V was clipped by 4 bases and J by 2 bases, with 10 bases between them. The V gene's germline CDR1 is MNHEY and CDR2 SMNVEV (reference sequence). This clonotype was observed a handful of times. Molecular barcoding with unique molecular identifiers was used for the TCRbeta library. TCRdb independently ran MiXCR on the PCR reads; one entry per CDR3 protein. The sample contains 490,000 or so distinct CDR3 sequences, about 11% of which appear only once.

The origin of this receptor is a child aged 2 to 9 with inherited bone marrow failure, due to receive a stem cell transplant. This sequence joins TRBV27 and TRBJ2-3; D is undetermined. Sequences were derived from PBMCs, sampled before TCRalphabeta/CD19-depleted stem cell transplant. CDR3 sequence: CASSSADFTDTQYF. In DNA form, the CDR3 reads TGTGCCAGCAGTTCCGCCGATTTCACAGATACGCAGTATTTT.